A selection of T cell receptor beta chains follows, all from one sample in a study of identical twins. TCRdb passed the 5' RACE reads through MiXCR, listing each CDR3 protein once. The sample shows some 790,000 distinct CDR3 sequences, 15% to 20% of them seen only once. This sample was also put to use in a study of T cells expressing NK-cell markers.

The sequencing sample was made of PBMCs. The source of these receptors is a woman under 30 in good health. Each CDR3 is given with its conserved first and last residue. Each record gives: clone size, J gene, D gene, V gene, CDR3 length, CDR3 protein, CDR3 DNA. D genes are given only for firm matches. Clone size is not always given. Where it is, it says once, few, many or a class for expanded clones.

clone size: .
J gene: TRBJ2-7
D gene: .
V gene: TRBV7-2
CDR3 length: 13
CDR3 protein: CASSFRDRREQYF
CDR3 DNA: TGTGCCAGCAGCTTCCGGGACCGTCGCGAGCAGTACTTC

clone size: .
J gene: TRBJ2-5
D gene: .
V gene: TRBV20-1
CDR3 length: 14
CDR3 protein: CSASSSGGAETQYF
CDR3 DNA: TGCAGTGCTAGTAGTTCCGGCGGGGCGGAGACCCAGTACTTC

clone size: few
J gene: TRBJ2-7
D gene: TRBD1
V gene: TRBV20-1
CDR3 length: 13
CDR3 protein: CSASAGTGTEQYF
CDR3 DNA: TGCAGTGCTAGTGCCGGGACAGGGACCGAGCAGTACTTC

clone size: .
J gene: TRBJ2-5
D gene: .
V gene: TRBV5-4
CDR3 length: 15
CDR3 protein: CATSPGGPHVETQYF
CDR3 DNA: TGTGCCACCTCCCCCGGGGGTCCCCACGTAGAGACCCAGTACTTC

clone size: .
J gene: TRBJ2-7
D gene: .
V gene: TRBV10-3
CDR3 length: 11
CDR3 protein: CAISDTYEQYF
CDR3 DNA: TGTGCCATCAGTGACACCTACGAGCAGTACTTC

clone size: .
J gene: TRBJ2-5
D gene: TRBD2
V gene: TRBV5-4
CDR3 length: 15
CDR3 protein: CASSLAGGRQETQYF
CDR3 DNA: TGTGCCAGCAGCCTAGCGGGGGGGCGACAAGAGACCCAGTACTTC

clone size: .
J gene: TRBJ2-1
D gene: TRBD2
V gene: TRBV12-3/TRBV12-4
CDR3 length: 15
CDR3 protein: CASSFSSGRGNEQFF
CDR3 DNA: TGTGCCAGCAGTTTTTCTAGCGGGAGGGGAAATGAGCAGTTCTTC

clone size: few
J gene: TRBJ2-1
D gene: .
V gene: TRBV5-1
CDR3 length: 15
CDR3 protein: CASHAIGGGGDEQFF
CDR3 DNA: TGCGCCAGTCACGCAATCGGCGGGGGCGGGGATGAGCAGTTCTTC

clone size: few
J gene: TRBJ1-1
D gene: TRBD1
V gene: TRBV6-5
CDR3 length: 15
CDR3 protein: CASSYTGGMNTEAFF
CDR3 DNA: TGTGCCAGCAGTTATACAGGGGGCATGAACACTGAAGCTTTCTTT

clone size: few
J gene: TRBJ1-1
D gene: .
V gene: TRBV18
CDR3 length: 14
CDR3 protein: CASSPLGMNTEAFF
CDR3 DNA: TGTGCCAGCTCACCACTAGGGATGAACACTGAAGCTTTCTTT

clone size: few
J gene: TRBJ1-1
D gene: .
V gene: TRBV10-3
CDR3 length: 15
CDR3 protein: CAISGKETGNTEAFF
CDR3 DNA: TGTGCCATCAGTGGTAAAGAGACAGGGAACACTGAAGCTTTCTTT

clone size: few
J gene: TRBJ2-5
D gene: .
V gene: TRBV7-2
CDR3 length: 13
CDR3 protein: CASSLSNWETQYF
CDR3 DNA: TGTGCCAGCAGCTTAAGTAATTGGGAGACCCAGTACTTC

clone size: few
J gene: TRBJ1-1
D gene: .
V gene: TRBV12-3/TRBV12-4
CDR3 length: 13
CDR3 protein: CASSSTGHVLTFF
CDR3 DNA: TGTGCCAGCAGCTCCACTGGACACGTTTTAACTTTCTTT

clone size: few
J gene: TRBJ2-3
D gene: .
V gene: TRBV12-3/TRBV12-4
CDR3 length: 12
CDR3 protein: CASTVHTDTQYF
CDR3 DNA: TGTGCCAGCACCGTCCACACAGATACGCAGTATTTT

clone size: .
J gene: TRBJ2-5
D gene: .
V gene: TRBV12-3/TRBV12-4
CDR3 length: 13
CDR3 protein: CASRTGAEETQYF
CDR3 DNA: TGTGCCAGCAGGACGGGGGCCGAAGAGACCCAGTACTTC

clone size: many
J gene: TRBJ1-4
D gene: .
V gene: TRBV6-1
CDR3 length: 14
CDR3 protein: CASGGPATNEKLFF
CDR3 DNA: TGTGCCAGCGGGGGGCCTGCAACTAATGAAAAACTGTTTTTT

clone size: .
J gene: TRBJ1-4
D gene: TRBD1
V gene: TRBV5-1
CDR3 length: 15
CDR3 protein: CASSLEGQPNEKLFF
CDR3 DNA: TGCGCCAGCAGCTTGGAGGGACAGCCTAATGAAAAACTGTTTTTT

clone size: .
J gene: TRBJ1-1
D gene: .
V gene: TRBV11-3
CDR3 length: 15
CDR3 protein: CASSFLQGLDTEAFF
CDR3 DNA: TGTGCCAGCAGCTTCCTCCAGGGGTTAGACACTGAAGCTTTCTTT

clone size: .
J gene: TRBJ2-7
D gene: TRBD1
V gene: TRBV6-1
CDR3 length: 13
CDR3 protein: CAAGTGTSYEQYF
CDR3 DNA: TGTGCCGCCGGGACAGGGACCTCCTACGAGCAGTACTTC

clone size: many
J gene: TRBJ1-1
D gene: TRBD1
V gene: TRBV7-9
CDR3 length: 12
CDR3 protein: CASSQGAAEAFF
CDR3 DNA: TGTGCCAGCAGCCAGGGGGCGGCAGAAGCTTTCTTT

clone size: few
J gene: TRBJ2-3
D gene: .
V gene: TRBV20-1
CDR3 length: 12
CDR3 protein: CRVYLGPDTQYF
CDR3 DNA: TGCAGGGTCTACCTGGGGCCAGATACGCAGTATTTT

clone size: .
J gene: TRBJ2-6
D gene: .
V gene: TRBV11-1
CDR3 length: 18
CDR3 protein: CASSLVQATASGANVLTF
CDR3 DNA: TGTGCCAGCAGCTTAGTCCAGGCGACGGCCTCTGGGGCCAACGTCCTGACTTTC

clone size: few
J gene: TRBJ2-5
D gene: TRBD2
V gene: TRBV7-9
CDR3 length: 17
CDR3 protein: CASSPLTSGGARETQYF
CDR3 DNA: TGTGCCAGCAGCCCATTGACTAGCGGGGGGGCGAGGGAGACCCAGTACTTC

clone size: .
J gene: TRBJ2-7
D gene: .
V gene: TRBV7-9
CDR3 length: 15
CDR3 protein: CASSSVPLSSYEQYF
CDR3 DNA: TGTGCCAGCAGCTCCGTACCCCTTAGCTCCTACGAGCAGTACTTC

clone size: few
J gene: TRBJ1-1
D gene: TRBD1
V gene: TRBV19
CDR3 length: 13
CDR3 protein: CASIGTDNTEAFF
CDR3 DNA: TGTGCCAGCATAGGGACAGATAACACTGAAGCTTTCTTT

clone size: few
J gene: TRBJ1-6
D gene: .
V gene: TRBV5-6
CDR3 length: 13
CDR3 protein: CASRQGLGSPLHF
CDR3 DNA: TGTGCCAGCAGACAGGGCTTGGGTTCACCCCTCCACTTT

clone size: few
J gene: TRBJ2-7
D gene: .
V gene: TRBV7-9
CDR3 length: 16
CDR3 protein: CASSAVTGGEYDEQYF
CDR3 DNA: TGTGCCAGCAGCGCCGTAACGGGGGGCGAGTACGACGAGCAGTACTTC

clone size: few
J gene: TRBJ2-5
D gene: .
V gene: TRBV5-1
CDR3 length: 13
CDR3 protein: CASKEGGQETQYF
CDR3 DNA: TGCGCCAGCAAAGAGGGAGGCCAAGAGACCCAGTACTTC

clone size: once
J gene: TRBJ2-5
D gene: TRBD1
V gene: TRBV5-1
CDR3 length: 14
CDR3 protein: CASSPGQAKETQYF
CDR3 DNA: TGCGCCAGCAGCCCCGGACAGGCGAAAGAGACCCAGTACTTC

clone size: few
J gene: TRBJ2-5
D gene: .
V gene: TRBV6-5
CDR3 length: 14
CDR3 protein: CASSYSSIQETQYF
CDR3 DNA: TGTGCCAGCAGTTACTCCTCGATCCAAGAGACCCAGTACTTC

clone size: .
J gene: TRBJ2-1
D gene: TRBD2
V gene: TRBV20-1
CDR3 length: 14
CDR3 protein: CSARDSGTHNEQFF
CDR3 DNA: TGCAGTGCTAGAGATAGCGGGACTCACAATGAGCAGTTCTTC

clone size: many
J gene: TRBJ1-2
D gene: .
V gene: TRBV10-3
CDR3 length: 14
CDR3 protein: CAISESNGNYGYTF
CDR3 DNA: TGTGCCATCAGTGAGTCGAACGGGAACTATGGCTACACCTTC